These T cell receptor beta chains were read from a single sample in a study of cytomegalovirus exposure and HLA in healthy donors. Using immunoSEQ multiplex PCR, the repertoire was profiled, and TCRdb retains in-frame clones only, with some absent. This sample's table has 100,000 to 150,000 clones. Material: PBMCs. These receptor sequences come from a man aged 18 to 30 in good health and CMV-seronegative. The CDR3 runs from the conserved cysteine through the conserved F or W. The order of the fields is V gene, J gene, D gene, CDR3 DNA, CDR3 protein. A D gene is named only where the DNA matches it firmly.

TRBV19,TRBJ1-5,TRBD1,TGTGCCAGCTTGAAACAGGGGGCGTTGGGTCAGCCCCAGCATTTT,CASLKQGALGQPQHF
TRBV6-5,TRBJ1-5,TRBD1,TGTGCCAGCAGTTATGGACAGGGGCGTCAGCCCCAGCATTTT,CASSYGQGRQPQHF
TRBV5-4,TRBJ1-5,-,TGTGCCAGCAGCTCGGGTGGAGGGATAGGTCAGCCCCAGCATTTT,CASSSGGGIGQPQHF
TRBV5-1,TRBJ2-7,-,TGCGCCAGCAGCTTGGTGGCAGGGGCAGACGAGCAGTACTTC,CASSLVAGADEQYF
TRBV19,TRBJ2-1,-,TGTGCCAGTAGTGCAGGGGTCTATGATGAGCAGTTCTTC,CASSAGVYDEQFF
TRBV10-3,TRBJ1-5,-,TGTGCCATCAGTGAGGACGGGGATAGCAATCAGCCCCAGCATTTT,CAISEDGDSNQPQHF
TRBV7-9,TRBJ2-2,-,TGTGCCAGCAGCTTAGTCCAGGGTTTTACGAACACCGGGGAGCTGTTTTTT,CASSLVQGFTNTGELFF
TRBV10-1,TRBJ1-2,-,TGCGCCAGCAGTGAGAAGACACGGTTCCGCTATGGCTACACCTTC,CASSEKTRFRYGYTF
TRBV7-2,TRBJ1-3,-,TGTGCCAGCAGCTTAAACAGGGTTGTGGACACCATATATTTT,CASSLNRVVDTIYF
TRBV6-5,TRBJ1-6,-,TGTGCCAGCAGTTACTCGGACACCTCCTATAATTCACCCCTCCACTTT,CASSYSDTSYNSPLHF
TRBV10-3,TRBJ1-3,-,TGTGCCATCAGTGAGTCTGAGCTCTCTGGAAACACCATATATTTT,CAISESELSGNTIYF
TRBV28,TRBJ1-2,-,TGTGCCAGCAGTTCCCCTAGGGGGGGCTACACCTTC,CASSSPRGGYTF
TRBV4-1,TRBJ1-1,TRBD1,TGCGCCAGCAGCCAAGTGGTGCCGGACAGGGGAGCTTTCTTT,CASSQVVPDRGAFF
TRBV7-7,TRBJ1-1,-,TGTGCCAGCAGCTTAACCGACAGTACTGAAGCTTTCTTT,CASSLTDSTEAFF
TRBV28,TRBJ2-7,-,TGTGCCAGCAGTTTGGGCAGATTTAACTACGAGCAGTACTTC,CASSLGRFNYEQYF
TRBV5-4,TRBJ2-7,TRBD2,TGTGCCAGCAGCACGGGACTAGCTTCCTCCTCCTACGAGCAGTACTTC,CASSTGLASSSYEQYF
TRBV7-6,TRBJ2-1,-,TGTGCCAGCAGCTTACAGGGTTACTCCTACAATGAGCAGTTCTTC,CASSLQGYSYNEQFF
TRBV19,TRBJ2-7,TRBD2,TGTGCCAGTAGTCCTCGACTAGCGGGAGTCCCCGAGCAGTACTTC,CASSPRLAGVPEQYF
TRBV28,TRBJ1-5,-,TGTGCCACCTACCCGCCGGGGTATAGCAATCAGCCCCAGCATTTT,CATYPPGYSNQPQHF
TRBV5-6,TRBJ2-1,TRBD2,TGTGCCAGCAGCCCGGTTGCGGGGGGGGGCTACAATGAGCAGTTCTTC,CASSPVAGGGYNEQFF
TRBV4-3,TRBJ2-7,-,TGCGCCAGCAGCCAAGATCAGGTAGACTACGAGCAGTACTTC,CASSQDQVDYEQYF
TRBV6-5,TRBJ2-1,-,TGTGCCAGCAGTTACTTCAGGGTGTCCTACAATGAGCAGTTCTTC,CASSYFRVSYNEQFF
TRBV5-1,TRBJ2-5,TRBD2,TGCGCCAGCAGCGAGAGACTAGCGCAAGAGACCCAGTACTTC,CASSERLAQETQYF
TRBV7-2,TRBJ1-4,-,TGTGCCAGCAGCACCTCCCGGCCGGGAAAACTGTTTTTT,CASSTSRPGKLFF
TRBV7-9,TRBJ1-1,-,TGTGCCAGCAGCTTAGGGGGGGTCACTGAAGCTTTCTTT,CASSLGGVTEAFF
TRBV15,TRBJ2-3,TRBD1,TGTGCCACCAGCACGGGACAGCTCACAGATACGCAGTATTTT,CATSTGQLTDTQYF
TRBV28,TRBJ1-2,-,TGTGCCAGCAGTTCCTCGGGGGGTGACGGAGCTAACTATGGCTACACCTTC,CASSSSGGDGANYGYTF
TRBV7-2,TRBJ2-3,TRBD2,TGTGCCAGCAGCTTAGCAATCGGACTAGCGGGGGCAGATACGCAGTATTTT,CASSLAIGLAGADTQYF
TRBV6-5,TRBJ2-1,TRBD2,TGTGCCAGCAGTGCCAGCGGGGCCACCCACAATGAGCAGTTCTTC,CASSASGATHNEQFF
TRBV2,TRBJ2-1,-,TGTGCCAGCAGTGAATCAAGGCTAGTCCGCAATGAGCAGTTCTTC,CASSESRLVRNEQFF
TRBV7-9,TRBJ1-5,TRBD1,TGTGCCAGCAGCTTATGGACAGGGAAAAATCAGCCCCAGCATTTT,CASSLWTGKNQPQHF
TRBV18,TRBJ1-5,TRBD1,TGTGCCAGCTCGCCGTCTAATATTCGACAGGGCCTAAGCAATCAGCCCCAGCATTTT,CASSPSNIRQGLSNQPQHF
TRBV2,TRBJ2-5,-,TGTGCCAGCAGTGAAGCGACTAGGGAGACCCAGTACTTC,CASSEATRETQYF
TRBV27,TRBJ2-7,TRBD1,TGTGCCAGCAGTTTATTCACGTCGGCAGGGGGATGGGAGCAGTACTTC,CASSLFTSAGGWEQYF
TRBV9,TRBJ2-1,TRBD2,TGTGCCAGCAGCGTATCGATCCTTAGGACTAGCGGGAGTGGGTACAATGAGCAGTTCTTC,CASSVSILRTSGSGYNEQFF
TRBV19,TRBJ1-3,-,TGTGCCACCTTTAGGGCACCCGAGGCACAGGTGGACGGAAACACCATATATTTT,CATFRAPEAQVDGNTIYF
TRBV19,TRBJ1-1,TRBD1,TGTGCCAGTAGTATAGTAGTGGCAGGGACAGACTTCATCACTGAAGCTTTCTTT,CASSIVVAGTDFITEAFF
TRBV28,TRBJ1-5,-,TGTGCCAGCAGTTTAACTCAGGGAGGTAGGTTGGCCCAGCATTTT,CASSLTQGGRLAQHF
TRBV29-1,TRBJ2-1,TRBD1,TGCAGCGTTACAGGGGGCCTCGGGAGGTCCTACAATGAGCAGTTCTTC,CSVTGGLGRSYNEQFF
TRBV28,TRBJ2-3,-,TGTGCCAGCAGGCTGAGTAAAAGCACAGATACGCAGTATTTT,CASRLSKSTDTQYF
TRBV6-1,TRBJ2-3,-,TGTGCCAGCAGTGAACTTAGCACAGATACGCAGTATTTT,CASSELSTDTQYF
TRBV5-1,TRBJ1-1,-,TGCGCCAGCAGCTTGGTGCAGGGGAACACTGAAGCTTTCTTT,CASSLVQGNTEAFF
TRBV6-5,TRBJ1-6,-,TGTGCCAGCAGTTTAAGGGAGGGAGGCTCACCCCTCCACTTT,CASSLREGGSPLHF
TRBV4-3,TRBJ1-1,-,TGCGCCAGCAGCCAAGATCCCGTGGGGGAGGACACTGAAGCTTTCTTT,CASSQDPVGEDTEAFF